The 16 T cell receptor beta chains below all came from one sample that was sequenced in a study of T cell repertoires in cytomegalovirus infection. TCRdb reprocessed the reads via MiXCR and lists one record per CDR3 protein. The sample has fewer than 350,000 distinct CDR3 sequences; 9.5% are singletons. Sequencing was done on a sample of PBMCs. Receptors originate from a human donor in good health (CMV status not recorded). Some clones in this sample may be carry-over from other donors' samples.

The chain combines TRBV10-3 with TRBJ1-2, with TRBD1 as a possible D gene (5 bases). Between the trimmed V and J ends, which lost 6 bases and 2 bases, there was a span of 16 bases. The germline V gene has CDR1 ENHRY and CDR2 SYGVKD. The CDR3 is 15 residues long. The CDR3 spells CAISTDGGANYGYTF. In DNA, the CDR3 is TGTGCCATCAGCACGGACGGTGGGGCCAACTATGGCTACACCTTC.

This chain connects TRBV9 to TRBJ2-7, with TRBD2 as a possible D gene (6 bases). Germline CDR1 is SGDLS and CDR2 is YYNGEE. The CDR3 runs 13 residues. The V and J ends lost 4 bases and 3 bases respectively, with 11 bases between them. CDR3: CASSPEEGYEQYF. CDR3 nucleotide sequence: TGTGCCAGCAGCCCAGAGGAGGGCTACGAGCAGTACTTC.

This clonotype has more than one count but fewer than ten. This chain connects TRBV30 to TRBJ2-1, with 8 positions matching TRBD2. Germline V gives CDR1 GTSNPN, CDR2 SVGIG (reference sequence). V lost 3 bases to trimming and J lost 7 bases; unmatched junction nucleotides: 8. The length of the CDR3 is 14 residues. The CDR3 DNA is TGTGCCTGGAGACCTCCGGGAGGGTGGAATGAGCAGTTCTTC. It encodes CAWRPPGGWNEQFF.

The table lists this clonotype with a few counts. The V gene is TRBV28, the J gene TRBJ1-2; a possible D gene is TRBD1 (5 bases). V gave up 7 bases and J gave up 4 bases, with 19 bases separating them. Germline CDR1 reads MDHEN; CDR2 reads SYDVKM. The CDR3 is 15 amino acids. This CDR3 reads CASIGADIRGYGYTF. The CDR3 coding sequence is TGTGCCAGCATCGGGGCTGACATCCGTGGCTATGGCTACACCTTC.

This clonotype has ten or more counts. V is TRBV28 and J is TRBJ2-1; a weak D match, TRBD2 (5 bases). V lost 7 bases to trimming and J lost 0 bases, with 19 bases between them. CDR1 MDHEN and CDR2 SYDVKM come from the germline V gene. The CDR3 length is 17 residues. CDR3 region: CASMPGGPRGSYNEQFF. The CDR3 DNA reads as TGTGCCAGCATGCCTGGTGGTCCTCGGGGCTCCTACAATGAGCAGTTCTTC.

This clonotype was seen a handful of times. The chain carries TRBV20-1 and TRBJ1-2; 8 bases line up with TRBD1. CDR3 size: 15 residues. Looked up from germline, CDR1 is DFQATT and CDR2 is SNEGSKA (reference sequence). V shed 5 bases and J 7 bases; nucleotides not matched to a gene: 15. The CDR3 DNA reads as TGCAGTGCTCCAGACGTCGCAGGGGGCGCCGCTGGCTACACCTTC. As protein: CSAPDVAGGAAGYTF.

This clonotype was seen at least ten times. V and J are TRBV10-3 and TRBJ2-1; TRBD1 aligns across 7 bases. With V trimmed by 5 bases and J by 2 bases, 6 bases remained unmatched. CDR1 and CDR2 (germline): ENHRY, SYGVKD. The CDR3 runs to 15 residues. Here the CDR3 reads CAISSDRVPYNEQFF. The CDR3 DNA sequence: TGTGCCATCAGTTCCGACAGGGTCCCCTACAATGAGCAGTTCTTC.

The V gene is TRBV28, the J gene TRBJ1-5; D not certain. The germline CDR1 and CDR2 sequences are MDHEN and SYDVKM. Trimming left V 10 bases short and J 0 bases short, with 10 bases between. The CDR3 has 13 amino acids. The CDR3 region is CATEVVSNQPQHF. DNA for the CDR3: TGTGCCACCGAGGTGGTTAGCAATCAGCCCCAGCATTTT.

This clonotype was counted ten times or more. V is TRBV25-1 and J is TRBJ2-5; 8 bases match TRBD1. Germline V CDR1 and CDR2: MGHDK, SYGVNS. CDR3 length equals 15 residues. Trimming removed 4 bases from V and 6 bases from J; junction bases left unmatched: 10. CDR3: CASSGLGTGGKTQYF. CDR3 sequence (DNA): TGTGCCAGCAGTGGCCTCGGGACAGGTGGGAAGACCCAGTACTTC.

There are a few counts of this clonotype. The rearrangement joins TRBV27 to TRBJ2-5, with 13 bases fitting TRBD2. Trimming took 5 bases from V and 2 from J; bases not matched to a gene: 8. The germline V gene has CDR1 MNHEY and CDR2 SMNVEV (reference sequence). The CDR3 has 17 residues. CDR3 nucleotides: TGTGCCAGCAGTATCAAAACGGGACTAGCGGGACAAGAGACCCAGTACTTC. Its translation is CASSIKTGLAGQETQYF.

There are many counts of this clonotype. Here the CDR3 DNA reads TGTGCCAGCAGCCCCGTTCTGACTGAAGCTTTCTTT. Encoded protein: CASSPVLTEAFF. This rearrangement joins TRBV7-9 to TRBJ1-1; D remains ambiguous. This CDR3 has 12 residues. The germline gives CDR1 SEHNR, CDR2 FQNEAQ (reference sequence). V lost 5 bases and J lost 5, with 9 bases in between.

J is TRBJ2-3 and V is TRBV7-8; unclear D gene. This CDR3 region has 14 residues. In germline, CDR1 is SGHVS, CDR2 FQNEAQ. V lost 6 bases, J lost 2 bases, and 12 bases lay in between. The CDR3 sequence is CASRGRLTTDTQYF. In nucleotides, the CDR3 is TGTGCCAGCAGGGGCCGCTTAACCACAGATACGCAGTATTTT.

This clonotype was seen many times. V gene TRBV2 combines with J gene TRBJ2-1; D is undetermined. CDR1 is SNHLY and CDR2 is FYNNEI in the germline V gene. The CDR3 sequence is 14 residues long. Trimming took off 4 bases at V and 1 base at J, with 8 bases between the two ends. CDR3 in DNA: TGTGCCAGCAGTGGAAGGAATTCCTACAATGAGCAGTTCTTC. Translated: CASSGRNSYNEQFF. The variable domain in full, completed from reference TRBV2 and TRBJ2-1, reads EPEVTQTPSHQVTQMGQEVILRCVPISNHLYFYWYRQILGQKVEFLVSFYNNEISEKSEIFDDQFSVERPDGSNFTLKIRSTKLEDSAMYFCASSGRNSYNEQFFGPGTRLTVL.

This sequence joins TRBV20-1 and TRBJ2-5, with a tentative D call TRBD1 (5 bases). This CDR3 comprises 11 residues. Trimming cost V 1 base and J 9 bases, with 9 bases left between them. From germline, CDR1 is DFQATT and CDR2 SNEGSKA (reference sequence). This CDR3 is CSARAGWAQYF. The CDR3 DNA is TGCAGTGCTAGAGCAGGGTGGGCCCAGTACTTC.

The chain carries TRBV12-3 or TRBV12-4 and TRBJ2-1; 12 nucleotides agree with TRBD2. This CDR3 comprises 16 residues. The ends lost 5 bases at V and 5 bases at J; junction bases unmatched: 7. In DNA form, the CDR3 reads TGTGCCAGCAGTAGCTCTAGCGGGAGGGCCGACAATGAGCAGTTCTTC. Its protein is CASSSSSGRADNEQFF.

There are many counts of this clonotype. The rearrangement joins TRBV12-3 or TRBV12-4 to TRBJ2-5; the D gene is possibly TRBD2 (6 bases). The V gene lost 8 bases and the J gene lost 1 base, with 14 bases spanning the gap. This CDR3 has 14 amino acids. The CDR3 bases are TGTGCCAGCCGAGGAGAGCGGGTCCAAGAGACCCAGTACTTC. It codes for CASRGERVQETQYF.